This T cell receptor beta chain was profiled in a study of monozygotic twins with inflammatory bowel disease. Total RNA isolation used whole blood (no T cell sorting was performed). Findings and limits, study-wide: Patient-to-patient differences in immunosuppressive treatment may have added variability to the repertoires.

Germline assignment: CDR1 SGHRS and CDR2 YFSETQ. The CDR3 is 16 residues long. Total RNA, at roughly 3,700 ng, went into every TCR library. Eight reactions per sample, run separately, yielded cDNA. Reanalyzing the 5' RACE reads, TCRdb keeps one entry per CDR3 protein, without DNA. This sample's table reports over 350,000 distinct CDR3 sequences. Regarding this clonotype: No antigen is known for it.

The clonotype originates from a human donor with ulcerative colitis or Crohn's disease, or a healthy co-twin of an affected twin (not recorded which). The sequenced sample consisted of blood. The chain combines TRBV5-1 with TRBJ2-5; TCRdb selects TRBD2, and the lack of DNA leaves this call unchecked. The CDR3 here is CASSGLSGGEQETQYF.